The 10 T cell receptor beta chains presented below share a single source sample, sequenced in a study of beta chain features in type 1 diabetes (dated by TCRdb to between 2017 and 2018). Library method: the immunoSEQ multiplex PCR assay. The entire isolated RNA was reverse transcribed using the High Capacity cDNA Reverse Transcription Kit, and thus expressed TCRB transcripts were sequenced. This immuneACCESS table, as held by TCRdb, lists in-frame sequences with V and J called but not all clones. Of the missing ones, under half trace to an unresolved V gene in checked studies; the others have no known cause. Recorded for this sample are about 140,000 clones; 6.9% of them occurred a single time. The leading ten clones occupy 1.3% to 1.5% of the sample. Material for sequencing was central memory CD4+ T cells from blood. Receptor source: a woman aged 30 to 39 in good health.

This clone was seen at least ten times. The CDR3 reads CASSLDGLARNNEQFF. CDR3 sequence (DNA): TGCGCCAGCAGCTTGGATGGCTTAGCGAGGAACAATGAGCAGTTCTTC. The chain carries TRBV5-1 and TRBJ2-1; D perhaps matches TRBD2 (5 bases). Trimming pared 0 bases from V and 5 bases from J, leaving 15 bases between. The CDR3 consists of 16 residues. In germline, CDR1 is SGHRS, CDR2 YFSETQ.

The rearrangement joins TRBV11-2 to TRBJ2-5, with 14 bases that match TRBD2. CDR3 length: 18 amino acids. V lost 5 bases and J lost 1; bases outside the gene matches: 9. The germline V gene has CDR1 SGHAT and CDR2 FQNNGV. CDR3: CASSVGTSGRSGQETQYF. CDR3 coding DNA: TGTGCCAGCAGCGTCGGGACTAGCGGGAGAAGTGGCCAAGAGACCCAGTACTTC.

This clone was observed a few times. The V call is TRBV4-3, the J call TRBJ2-3, with D perhaps TRBD1 (7 bases). V shed 3 bases and J shed 10 bases, with 20 bases lying between them. The CDR3 sequence is 15 residues long. Germline CDR1 and CDR2: LGHNA and YSLEER. Here the CDR3 reads CASSQEEGAGRPQYF. DNA of the CDR3: TGCGCCAGCAGCCAGGAGGAGGGGGCCGGACGGCCGCAGTATTTT.

This clone has more than one count but fewer than ten. The chain couples TRBV7-9 to TRBJ2-1, with 8 bases fitting TRBD2. The CDR3 length is 16 residues. Germline V gives CDR1 SEHNR, CDR2 FQNEAQ (reference sequence). V was clipped by 2 bases and J by 7 bases; unmatched bases: 10. CDR3 coding DNA: TGTGCCAGCAGCTTACGGGGGGGACTAGGGCTGAATGAGCAGTTCTTC. The encoded protein is CASSLRGGLGLNEQFF.

The chain is built from TRBV15 and TRBJ2-1; 9 bases are shared with TRBD2. This CDR3 has 17 amino acids. Germline lookup yields CDR1 LNHNV and CDR2 YYDKDF (reference sequence). V lost 0 bases, J lost 10 bases, and 13 bases stayed unmatched. The CDR3 reads CATSRDIRREGHWEQFF. CDR3 bases: TGTGCCACCAGCAGAGATATTCGGCGGGAGGGCCATTGGGAGCAGTTCTTC.

The genes are TRBV7-6 and TRBJ1-4; TRBD1 matches 8 bases. The V gene's germline CDR1 is SGHVS and CDR2 FNYEAQ. With V trimmed by 5 bases and J by 4 bases, 6 bases remained unmatched. The CDR3 has 15 residues. Here the CDR3 reads CASSPGGPFNEKLFF. The CDR3 nucleotides read TGTGCCAGCAGCCCAGGGGGCCCATTTAATGAAAAACTGTTTTTT.

Many counts were recorded for this clone. The chain links TRBV7-2 to TRBJ2-1, with 11 bases identical to TRBD2. CDR1 and CDR2 from the germline V gene are SGHTA and FQGNSA. The CDR3 length is 16 residues. The V and J ends lost 6 bases and 2 bases, in that order; junction bases with no gene match: 6. Here the CDR3 DNA reads TGTGCCAGCAGGAAAACTAGCGGGAGACCCTACAATGAGCAGTTCTTC. This translates into CASRKTSGRPYNEQFF.

This clone was detected only a few times. The rearrangement uses TRBV28 and TRBJ1-1; D is perhaps TRBD1 (5 bases). CDR1 MDHEN and CDR2 SYDVKM come from the germline V gene. The CDR3 is 12 amino acids. V dropped 3 bases and J dropped 8 bases, with 10 bases sitting between them. The CDR3 region is CASSFRGIEAFF. The CDR3 DNA reads TGTGCCAGCAGTTTTCGGGGGATCGAAGCTTTCTTT.

This clone has ten or more counts. This chain uses TRBV4-2 with TRBJ1-2; D call uncertain. Trimming left V 5 bases short and J 4 bases short, with 8 bases between. This CDR3 has 12 amino acids. Germline values: CDR1 LGHNA, CDR2 YNFKEQ. The CDR3 DNA follows: TGTGCCAGCAGCGCCGACACCTATGGCTACACCTTC. Translation: CASSADTYGYTF.

In its sample, this clone was seen a few times. V gene TRBV2 combines with J gene TRBJ1-2; 8 nucleotides agree with TRBD1. There are 16 residues in the CDR3. J gave up 4 bases and V 6 bases, and 13 bases lay outside the gene matches. Germline-derived CDR1 and CDR2 are SNHLY and FYNNEI. This chain's CDR3 is CASSSGRTGRIYGYTF. Here the CDR3 DNA reads TGTGCCAGCAGCTCTGGGCGGACAGGGCGAATCTATGGCTACACCTTC.